Presented here are 9 T cell receptor beta chains from one specimen sequenced in a study of metastatic and nonmetastatic thyroid tumors. Every patient underwent thyroid surgery untreated. TCRdb re-called the PCR reads with MiXCR. The table lists approximately 41,000 clones, less than 35% of them singletons, with around 9.6% in the top ten. Sequencing input: blood. These receptors originate from a male donor with papillary thyroid cancer or a benign thyroid nodule (not recorded which). Some clones in this sample may be carry-over from other donors' samples.

This clone has ten or more counts. This CDR3 reads CASSLREKLFF. For the CDR3, the DNA is TGTGCCAGCAGTTTACGAGAAAAACTGTTTTTT. The V gene is TRBV28, the J gene TRBJ1-4; the D is unclear. V was pared by 2 bases and J by 8 bases, with 3 bases between. The CDR3 extends over 11 amino acids. Germline V gene sequence: CDR1 MDHEN, CDR2 SYDVKM.

The chain recombines TRBV12-3 or TRBV12-4 with TRBJ2-2; no firm D call. Between the trimmed V and J ends, which lost 7 bases and 2 bases, there was a span of 11 bases. The CDR3 has 14 amino acids. The CDR3: CASICTENTGELFF. The CDR3 region has the DNA TGTGCCAGCATTTGTACGGAAAACACCGGGGAGCTGTTTTTT.

This clone was observed many times. The chain carries TRBV12-5 and TRBJ2-1; weak D call: TRBD1 (5 bases). This CDR3 has 15 amino acids. Germline V gene sequence: CDR1 LGHNT, CDR2 FRNRAP. V lost 6 bases and J 3 bases, leaving 15 bases between the germline ends. In DNA, the CDR3 is TGTGCTAGTGGCCTAGGCAGGGCCCACTACAATGAGCAGTTCTTC. Its protein product is CASGLGRAHYNEQFF.

This clone was counted ten times or more. The V gene is TRBV19, the J gene TRBJ1-3, with a tentative D call TRBD1 (6 bases). The CDR3 runs to 14 residues. The germline V gene encodes CDR1 LNHDA and CDR2 SQIVND (reference sequence). Trimming removed 6 bases at V and 4 bases at J, with 13 bases between. The chain's CDR3 is CASRTRQAGNTIYF. The CDR3 bases are TGTGCCAGTAGGACTCGACAGGCGGGAAACACCATATATTTT.

This clone is termed medium-sized. This sequence joins TRBV5-1 and TRBJ2-7; D not resolved. Trimming shortened V by 0 bases and J by 3 bases, and 13 bases separated the two germline ends. The CDR3 sequence is 15 residues long. Germline CDR1 reads SGHRS; CDR2 reads YFSETQ. The CDR3 here is CASSLDTNPLYEQYF. As DNA, the CDR3 is TGCGCCAGCAGCTTGGACACCAACCCCCTCTACGAGCAGTACTTC.

The chain recombines TRBV6-5 with TRBJ2-6, with D possibly TRBD1 on 7 matching bases. Germline V lookup: CDR1 MNHEY, CDR2 SVGAGI. V was shortened by 6 bases and J by 4 bases, with 22 bases between the two germline ends. The CDR3 totals 18 residues. In DNA form, the CDR3 reads TGTGCCAGCAGCTCCAGGGGGGTGGGGAATAAGGGGGCCAACGTCCTGACTTTC. Encoded protein: CASSSRGVGNKGANVLTF.

The chain joins TRBV7-8 to TRBJ1-2; no reliable D call. Germline CDR1 is SGHVS and CDR2 is FQNEAQ. V lost 4 bases and J 6 bases, leaving 15 bases between the germline ends. The CDR3 extends over 14 amino acids. The CDR3 protein is CASSSPLGKHGYTF. CDR3 sequence (DNA): TGTGCCAGCAGCTCCCCCCTCGGGAAACATGGCTACACCTTC.

This clone has more than one count but fewer than ten. V usage is TRBV6-2 or TRBV6-3 and J usage is TRBJ2-7; weak D call: TRBD1 (6 bases). The germline V gene has CDR1 MNHEY and CDR2 SVGEGT. V lost 6 bases and J 2 bases, leaving 14 bases between the germline ends. The CDR3 is 14 amino acids. CDR3 protein: CASRRNRDTYEQYF. The CDR3, as DNA: TGTGCCAGCAGGAGGAACCGGGACACCTACGAGCAGTACTTC.

This clone was observed at least ten times. The V gene is TRBV28, the J gene TRBJ2-1; the D is unclear. This CDR3 is built from 14 residues. Germline V gives CDR1 MDHEN, CDR2 SYDVKM. Trimming left V 2 bases short and J 9 bases short, with 14 bases between. The CDR3, as DNA: TGTGCCAGCAGTTTACAGTTAGCCGCTCGTGAGCAGTTCTTC. It encodes CASSLQLAAREQFF. The entire variable domain, with the rest obtained from reference TRBV28 and TRBJ2-1, is as follows: DVKVTQSSRYLVKRTGEKVFLECVQDMDHENMFWYRQDPGLGLRLIYFSYDVKMKEKGDIPEGYSVSREKKERFSLILESASTNQTSMYLCASSLQLAAREQFFGPGTRLTVL.